The 7 T cell receptor beta chains given below trace back to one sample, sequenced in a study of T cell repertoires in cytomegalovirus infection. TCRdb reprocessed the reads via MiXCR and lists one record per CDR3 protein. The sample holds fewer than 200,000 distinct CDR3 sequences, 8% to 10% seen once. The sequenced sample was PBMCs. The receptors here all came from a human donor in good health (CMV status not recorded). Some clones in this sample may be carry-over from other donors' samples.

About this clonotype itself: A much larger clone differs from this one at a single base, so this may be a read error. The chain joins TRBV7-2 to TRBJ1-1, with D possibly TRBD1 on 6 matching bases. Germline V lookup: CDR1 SGHTA, CDR2 FQGNSA. This CDR3 contains 15 residues. CDR3 in DNA: TGTTCCAGCAGCTTACGGGGCCCTGGAGGGGGTGAAGCTTTCTTT. The encoded protein is CSSSLRGPGGGEAFF.

There are many counts of this clonotype. This chain uses TRBV7-2 with TRBJ2-7; D is unresolved. The germline V and J ends were trimmed by 5 bases and 7 bases, with 9 bases remaining between them. Germline loops: CDR1 SGHTA, CDR2 FQGNSA. The length of the CDR3 is 11 residues. CDR3 loop: CASSNRHEQYF. For the CDR3, the DNA is TGTGCCAGCAGCAATAGACATGAGCAGTACTTC.

This clonotype was seen at least ten times. V gene TRBV28 combines with J gene TRBJ1-1; tentative D call: TRBD1 (6 bases). Germline V gene data show CDR1 as MDHEN and CDR2 as SYDVKM. The CDR3 covers 15 residues. V was cut by 6 bases and J by 0 bases, with 14 bases left in between. CDR3 region: CASSLPGVMNTEAFF. The DNA of the CDR3 is TGTGCCAGCAGCCTCCCAGGGGTGATGAACACTGAAGCTTTCTTT.

This clonotype was found many times. The chain has TRBV5-4 and TRBJ2-1, with 10 bases matching TRBD2. V lost 4 bases to trimming and J lost 8 bases; unmatched junction nucleotides: 9. The CDR3 covers 15 residues. Germline assignment: CDR1 SGHNT and CDR2 YYREEE (reference sequence). The DNA for the CDR3 is TGTGCCAGCAGCCGGTGGGGACTAGCGCCGCATGAGCAGTTCTTC. This sequence encodes CASSRWGLAPHEQFF.

This clonotype was seen a few times. V is TRBV20-1 and J is TRBJ1-5; D unresolved. This CDR3 is built from 14 residues. The germline V gene has CDR1 DFQATT and CDR2 SNEGSKA (reference sequence). V lost 5 bases and J 0 bases, leaving 11 bases between the germline ends. This CDR3 is CSAPPPISNQPQHF. The CDR3 coding sequence is TGCAGTGCTCCCCCCCCCATTAGCAATCAGCCCCAGCATTTT.

This clonotype was counted at least ten times. V gene TRBV28 combines with J gene TRBJ2-7, with D perhaps TRBD2 (6 bases). This CDR3 has 15 residues. The ends were cut back, 6 bases at V and 2 bases at J, with 17 bases in the middle. The germline CDR1 and CDR2 sequences are MDHEN and SYDVKM. The CDR3 spells CASRRRENGPYEQYF. The CDR3 coding sequence is TGTGCCAGCAGGAGGAGGGAGAATGGACCCTACGAGCAGTACTTC.

This clonotype was counted at least ten times. The chain joins TRBV27 to TRBJ2-3; 7 bases match TRBD2. This CDR3 comprises 15 residues. From germline, CDR1 is MNHEY and CDR2 SMNVEV (reference sequence). With 8 bases clipped from V and 0 bases from J, the junction kept 8 bases outside the gene matches. The CDR3 loop reads CASRNLAASTDTQYF. In nucleotides, the CDR3 is TGTGCCAGCCGGAATCTAGCGGCTAGCACAGATACGCAGTATTTT.